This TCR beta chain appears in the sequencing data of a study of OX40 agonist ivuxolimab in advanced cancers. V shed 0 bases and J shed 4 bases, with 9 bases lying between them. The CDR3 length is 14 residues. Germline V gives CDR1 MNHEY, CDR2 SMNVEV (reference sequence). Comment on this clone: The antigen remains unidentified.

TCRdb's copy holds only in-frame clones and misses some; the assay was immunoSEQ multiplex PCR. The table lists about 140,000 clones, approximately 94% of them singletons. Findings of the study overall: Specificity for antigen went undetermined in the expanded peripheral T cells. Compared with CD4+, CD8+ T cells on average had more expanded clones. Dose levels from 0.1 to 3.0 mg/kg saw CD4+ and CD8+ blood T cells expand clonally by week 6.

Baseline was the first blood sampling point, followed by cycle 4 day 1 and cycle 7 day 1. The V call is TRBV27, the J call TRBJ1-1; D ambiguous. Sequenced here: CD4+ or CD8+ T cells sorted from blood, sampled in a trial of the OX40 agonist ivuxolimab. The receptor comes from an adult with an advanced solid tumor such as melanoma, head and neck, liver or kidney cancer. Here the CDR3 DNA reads TGTGCCAGCAGTTTATCGGGGTGGGCCACTGAAGCTTTCTTT. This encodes CASSLSGWATEAFF.